These 18 T cell receptor beta chains share one sample of origin, sequenced in a study of blood T cell repertoires in COVID-19. Only in-frame clones appear in the TCRdb table, and some are missing; sequencing was by immunoSEQ multiplex PCR. The data hold around 300,000 clones, with around 90% observed a single time. Source material: PBMCs or T cells enriched from blood (not recorded which). These receptors were obtained from a woman aged 50 to 60 who had recovered from COVID-19.

V usage is TRBV2 and J usage is TRBJ1-4, with TRBD1 as a possible D gene (6 bases). This CDR3 is 15 amino acids long. Germline V gene sequence: CDR1 SNHLY, CDR2 FYNNEI. Trimming removed 4 bases at V and 3 bases at J, with 12 bases between. The CDR3 here is CASSGNRAPNEKLFF. Here the CDR3 DNA reads TGTGCCAGCAGTGGCAACAGGGCCCCTAATGAAAAACTGTTTTTT.

The V and J genes are TRBV14 and TRBJ1-2; the D is unclear. The CDR3 contains 14 residues. V was shortened by 1 base and J by 4 bases, with 10 bases between the two germline ends. Germline V gene lookup returns CDR1 SGHDN and CDR2 FVKESK. The CDR3 DNA follows: TGTGCCAGCAGCCAAGCCGGGTTGATCTATGGCTACACCTTC. Its protein is CASSQAGLIYGYTF.

This chain links TRBV9 with TRBJ2-7, with D maybe TRBD1 (5 bases). The CDR3 consists of 17 residues. The V gene's germline CDR1 is SGDLS and CDR2 YYNGEE. V dropped 3 bases and J dropped 6 bases, with 25 bases sitting between them. In DNA form, the CDR3 reads TGTGCCAGCAGCGCCGGTACGTCAGGGCTTCTTCAGGGCGAGCAGTACTTC. Its translation is CASSAGTSGLLQGEQYF.

The V gene is TRBV11-2, the J gene TRBJ2-7; D call uncertain. Per the germline V gene, CDR1 is SGHAT and CDR2 is FQNNGV. V was cut by 4 bases and J by 1 base, with 20 bases left in between. The CDR3 covers 17 residues. In DNA, the CDR3 is TGTGCCAGCAGCTCCCTCCGCCCCTTAACAGTTTCCTACGAGCAGTACTTC. Translated: CASSSLRPLTVSYEQYF.

The chain couples TRBV4-1 to TRBJ2-5; 7 bases align to TRBD2. The germline V gene has CDR1 MGHRA and CDR2 YSYEKL. The CDR3 runs to 16 residues. With V trimmed by 1 base and J by 5 bases, 10 bases remained unmatched. The CDR3 nucleotides are TGCGCCAGCAGCCAAGTATCGGGAGGAATTCGGGAGACCCAGTACTTC. It codes for CASSQVSGGIRETQYF.

V gene TRBV9 combines with J gene TRBJ1-1; tentative D call: TRBD1 (6 bases). Trimming removed 0 bases at V and 3 bases at J, with 15 bases between. Looked up from germline, CDR1 is SGDLS and CDR2 is YYNGEE. CDR3 length equals 16 residues. CDR3 protein: CASSVGMDSDYTEAFF. In DNA form, the CDR3 reads TGTGCCAGCAGCGTAGGAATGGACAGTGATTACACTGAAGCTTTCTTT.

This chain joins TRBV2 and TRBJ1-4; 8 bases line up with TRBD1. CDR3 length equals 14 residues. Germline trimming cut 5 bases from V and 5 bases from J; bases unmatched to any gene: 4. The germline gives CDR1 SNHLY, CDR2 FYNNEI. The CDR3 region is CASSRTGSNEKLFF. The CDR3 DNA follows: TGTGCCAGCAGTAGGACAGGGTCAAATGAAAAACTGTTTTTT. The whole variable domain, remainder taken from reference TRBV2 and TRBJ1-4, is EPEVTQTPSHQVTQMGQEVILRCVPISNHLYFYWYRQILGQKVEFLVSFYNNEISEKSEIFDDQFSVERPDGSNFTLKIRSTKLEDSAMYFCASSRTGSNEKLFFGSGTQLSVL.

This clone showed up just a few times. J is TRBJ1-2 and V is TRBV30; D may be TRBD1 (6 bases). The CDR3 is 14 amino acids. The germline V gene encodes CDR1 GTSNPN and CDR2 SVGIG (reference sequence). V was shortened by 0 bases and J by 3 bases, with 11 bases between the two germline ends. This chain's CDR3 is CAWSVGGADYGYTF. CDR3 DNA: TGTGCCTGGAGTGTTGGGGGGGCCGACTATGGCTACACCTTC.

The genes are TRBV7-2 and TRBJ1-3; 8 bases are a match to TRBD1. This CDR3 region has 14 residues. With 7 bases clipped from V and 5 bases from J, the junction kept 7 bases outside the gene matches. Germline V gene sequence: CDR1 SGHTA, CDR2 FQGNSA. The CDR3 region has the DNA TGTGCCAGCAACGACAGGGGTTTGAGAAACACCATATATTTT. Translated: CASNDRGLRNTIYF. The full variable domain, rest sourced from reference TRBV7-2 and TRBJ1-3, is GAGVSQSPSNKVTEKGKDVELRCDPISGHTALYWYRQSLGQGLEFLIYFQGNSAPDKSGLPSDRFSAERTGGSVSTLTIQRTQQEDSAVYLCASNDRGLRNTIYFGEGSWLTVV.

CDR3 in amino acids: CASSKSNRGDNYGYTF. In DNA, the CDR3 is TGTGCCAGCAGTAAATCGAACAGGGGGGATAACTATGGCTACACCTTC. This chain joins TRBV2 and TRBJ1-2, with 8 positions matching TRBD1. V lost 5 bases and J lost 1; bases outside the gene matches: 9. The CDR3 totals 16 residues. Germline assignment: CDR1 SNHLY and CDR2 FYNNEI.

The V gene is TRBV18, the J gene TRBJ2-1, with 7 bases fitting TRBD1. The CDR3 runs 15 residues. V trimming: 3 bases; J trimming: 4 bases; junction bases outside the gene matches: 6. In germline, CDR1 is KGHSH, CDR2 LQKENI. This CDR3 is CASSPRQGSYNEQFF. The CDR3 DNA reads TGTGCCAGCTCACCCAGACAGGGATCTTACAATGAGCAGTTCTTC.

The chain couples TRBV19 to TRBJ2-1, with 7 nucleotides matching TRBD2. The CDR3 totals 16 residues. J gave up 4 bases and V 11 bases, and 17 bases lay outside the gene matches. Per the germline V gene, CDR1 is LNHDA and CDR2 is SQIVND (reference sequence). CDR3 nucleotide sequence: TGTGCCTCCAGTCCGAGCGGGAAGGTGCGTTACAATGAGCAGTTCTTC. Translation gives CASSPSGKVRYNEQFF.

This clone was detected only once. This chain uses TRBV6-5 with TRBJ2-7; TRBD1 might be the D (6 bases). Germline V gene sequence: CDR1 MNHEY, CDR2 SVGAGI. Trimming shortened V by 6 bases and J by 5 bases, and 14 bases separated the two germline ends. There are 13 residues in the CDR3. CDR3 sequence reads: CASSTQGTHEQYF. The CDR3 coding sequence is TGTGCCAGCAGCACACAGGGTACCCACGAGCAGTACTTC.

The chain carries TRBV6-5 and TRBJ2-7, with 9 bases identical to TRBD2. V shed 3 bases, J shed 1 base, and the junction held 1 base outside the gene matches. CDR1 and CDR2 (germline): MNHEY, SVGAGI. The CDR3 has 14 residues. As DNA, the CDR3 is TGTGCCAGCAGTTATAGCGGGAGTTCCTACGAGCAGTACTTC. Its protein product is CASSYSGSSYEQYF.

The chain employs TRBV23-1 and TRBJ2-7, with 10 bases that match TRBD1. TRBV23-1 is filed as an ORF, its function uncertain. V shed 8 bases, J shed 7 bases, and the junction held 11 bases outside the gene matches. The CDR3 sequence is 14 residues long. The CDR3 loop reads CASPWTGGSVEQYF. DNA for the CDR3: TGCGCCAGCCCCTGGACAGGGGGAAGCGTGGAGCAGTACTTC.

This clone was counted a few times. CDR3 amino acids: CASSGLGVGSYNEQFF. CDR3 DNA: TGTGCCAGTAGTGGACTAGGGGTAGGGTCCTACAATGAGCAGTTCTTC. This chain links TRBV19 with TRBJ2-1; TRBD2 agrees at 7 bases. Germline trimming cut 5 bases from V and 1 base from J; bases unmatched to any gene: 8. The CDR3 extends over 16 amino acids. The germline gives CDR1 LNHDA, CDR2 SQIVND (reference sequence).

The chain joins TRBV19 to TRBJ1-2; D gene uncertain. The CDR3 extends over 16 amino acids. The germline V and J ends were trimmed by 0 bases and 4 bases, with 15 bases remaining between them. CDR1 and CDR2 (germline): LNHDA, SQIVND (reference sequence). CDR3 nucleotide sequence: TGTGCCAGTAGTATAGATACGGCAGGACTCCCCTATGGCTACACCTTC. Translation gives CASSIDTAGLPYGYTF.

The sample holds a few counts of this clone. This sequence joins TRBV11-2 and TRBJ2-1; D may be TRBD1 (6 bases). V was cut by 1 base and J by 5 bases, with 12 bases left in between. The CDR3 contains 15 residues. Germline CDR1 and CDR2: SGHAT and FQNNGV. The CDR3 is CASSLAAGDHNEQFF. CDR3 nucleotides: TGTGCCAGCAGCTTAGCGGCAGGGGACCACAATGAGCAGTTCTTC. The full variable domain, rest sourced from reference TRBV11-2 and TRBJ2-1, is EAGVAQSPRYKIIEKRQSVAFWCNPISGHATLYWYQQILGQGPKLLIQFQNNGVVDDSQLPKDRFSAERLKGVDSTLKIQPAKLEDSAVYLCASSLAAGDHNEQFFGPGTRLTVL.